This T cell receptor (beta chain) originates from a study of identical twins. Each CDR3 protein gets one entry after TCRdb re-called the 5' RACE reads with MiXCR. The profile shows fewer than 650,000 distinct CDR3 sequences, 7% to 7.5% of them singletons. Germline lookup yields CDR1 MGHRA and CDR2 YSYEKL. V lost 4 bases and J lost 4, with 11 bases in between. The CDR3 is made up of 14 amino acids. There are a few counts of this clonotype. Its antigen is still unknown. Healthy Caucasians alone served as donors. Study-wide results and caveats: Invariant cells of the MAIT and iNKT types might have partly distorted the zero-insertion analyses.

These data also featured in a second study, about yellow fever vaccine responses in identical twins.

The sample taken for sequencing was PBMCs. This receptor was taken from a woman in her late teens or twenties in good health. V gene TRBV4-1 combines with J gene TRBJ1-3; D is possibly TRBD1 (5 bases). The CDR3 DNA sequence: TGCGCCAGCAGCCGGACATGGCTGGGAAACACCATATATTTT. Translation: CASSRTWLGNTIYF.